This TCR beta chain was observed in a study of Ad26.COV2.S vaccination and SARS-CoV-2 variants. Across the study: Participants got Ad26.COV2.S intramuscularly, once or twice 56 days apart.

A note on this clone: Its antigen is undetermined.

Study results and limitations: Researchers reported similar non-spike TCR breadth in vaccine and placebo recipients. Placebo recipients trailed vaccine recipients in spike-specific TCR breadth.

Profiling relied on immunoSEQ multiplex PCR, and the TCRdb table lists in-frame clones only, not all of them. The data show 300,000 to 400,000 clones, roughly 84% seen once. As for treatment: 15 to 20 received Ad26.COV2.S at low or high dose, single or two shots; several received placebo; per-sample allocation not given. Following the first vaccine or placebo injection, samples were taken on day 63. Cohort 1b enrolled adults aged 18-55 years in Boston. The TCR was taken from a person between 18 and 65 years old who received the Ad26.COV2.S COVID-19 vaccine or a placebo. The specimen comprised peripheral blood, sampled in a trial of Ad26.COV2.S vaccine versus placebo.

The CDR3 DNA is TGCGCCAGCAGCTTTAGCGGGGCCGGCAATGAGCAGTTCTTC. The encoded protein is CASSFSGAGNEQFF. The chain couples TRBV5-1 to TRBJ2-1; the match to TRBD2 covers 8 bases. The CDR3 covers 14 residues. Germline V lookup: CDR1 SGHRS, CDR2 YFSETQ. V was clipped by 2 bases and J by 6 bases; unmatched bases: 4.